Listed here are 2 T cell receptor beta chains from one sample, sequenced in a study of human T cells and chemical hapten exposure (dated by TCRdb to the early 2020s). What the time point label conveys for this sample: healthy volunteer bleed at 6 weeks. Unfractionated whole blood was collected in Tempus Blood RNA tubes, and total RNA was extracted from that blood. Receptors were amplified or captured by RACE. The instrument was a NextSeq 500. TCRdb reran the public reads through fastp at Q25 and MiXCR, keeping productive beta chains. Rows are combined by CDR3 protein, so each entry shows the most common genes and DNA. Here the sample has about 70,000 distinct CDR3 sequences; around 6.1% occur a single time. The ten largest account for about 3.4% of the sample. Sequencing was carried out using whole blood. All receptors derive from a female donor in good health. Some clones in this sample may be carry-over from other donors' samples.

V gene TRBV20-1 combines with J gene TRBJ2-7, with a weak D call TRBD1 (6 bases). CDR3 length: 14 amino acids. The ends were cut back, 0 bases at V and 3 bases at J, with 12 bases in the middle. Germline V gives CDR1 DFQATT, CDR2 SNEGSKA (reference sequence). CDR3 sequence reads: CSARDGGRLYEQYF. Here the CDR3 DNA reads TGCAGTGCTAGAGATGGGGGCAGACTCTACGAGCAGTACTTC.

In this sample, this clonotype turned up many times. The chain employs TRBV9 and TRBJ2-6; D may be TRBD1 or TRBD2 (5 bases each). This CDR3 region has 17 residues. Trimming stripped 3 bases from V and 4 bases from J, with 17 bases between. Germline V CDR1 and CDR2: SGDLS, YYNGEE. CDR3 in amino acids: CASSGRARGAGANVLTF. The CDR3 nucleotides are TGTGCCAGCAGCGGCAGGGCCCGGGGTGCCGGGGCCAACGTCCTGACTTTC.